The 19 T cell receptor beta chains listed next were all sequenced from one sample in a study of blood T cell repertoires in COVID-19. Here immunoSEQ multiplex PCR was the method, and the copy in TCRdb shows in-frame clones only, minus some. The data contain roughly 380,000 clones, around nine tenths of them singletons. The sequenced sample was peripheral blood. The receptors derive from a woman between 35 and 50 years old with COVID-19, enrolled during active disease.

The rearrangement joins TRBV29-1 to TRBJ2-4; 8 nucleotides align to TRBD1. The V gene's germline CDR1 is SQVTM and CDR2 ANQGSEA. V lost 5 bases to trimming and J lost 5 bases; unmatched junction nucleotides: 11. This CDR3 is 15 amino acids long. For the CDR3, the DNA is TGCAGCGTTTACTTTGTCAGGGGGCCCCAAAACATTCAGTACTTC. Residues: CSVYFVRGPQNIQYF.

This chain joins TRBV5-4 and TRBJ1-1; D not certain. V dropped 1 base and J dropped 0 bases, with 10 bases sitting between them. Germline V lookup: CDR1 SGHNT, CDR2 YYREEE (reference sequence). The length of the CDR3 is 15 residues. The CDR3 protein is CASSLLSPLNTEAFF. CDR3 sequence (DNA): TGTGCCAGCAGCTTGTTATCCCCCTTGAACACTGAAGCTTTCTTT.

This clone showed up just a few times. The J gene is TRBJ2-2, the V gene TRBV7-9; D possibly corresponds to TRBD2 (5 bases). Per the germline V gene, CDR1 is SEHNR and CDR2 is FQNEAQ (reference sequence). The CDR3 has 14 amino acids. The CDR3 DNA reads TGTGCGTCTTCCGGGGAGCTGAACACCGGGGAGCTGTTTTTT. As protein: CASSGELNTGELFF. Complete variable domain (other parts from reference TRBV7-9 and TRBJ2-2): DTGVSQNPRHKITKRGQNVTFRCDPISEHNRLYWYRQTLGQGPEFLTYFQNEAQLEKSRLLSDRFSAERPKGSFSTLEIQRTEQGDSAMYLCASSGELNTGELFFGEGSRLTVL.

This clone was seen once. V usage is TRBV6-5 and J usage is TRBJ1-6; D gene uncertain. This CDR3 comprises 12 residues. Germline CDR1 reads MNHEY; CDR2 reads SVGAGI. V lost 7 bases to trimming and J lost 10 bases, with 11 bases between them. CDR3 nucleotide sequence: TGTGCCAGCAATGGGTGGAGATCACCCCTCCACTTT. Its translation: CASNGWRSPLHF.

V and J are TRBV30 and TRBJ1-1; D remains ambiguous. Germline V lookup: CDR1 GTSNPN, CDR2 SVGIG (reference sequence). Trimming left V 0 bases short and J 8 bases short, with 13 bases between. This CDR3 contains 13 residues. The DNA for the CDR3 is TGTGCCTGGAGTGTGAGGAGGCTTCGAGAAGCTTTCTTT. The encoded protein is CAWSVRRLREAFF.

The chain carries TRBV27 and TRBJ2-5; D not certain. The ends were cut back, 4 bases at V and 3 bases at J, with 15 bases in the middle. This CDR3 region has 15 residues. Germline V gene lookup returns CDR1 MNHEY and CDR2 SMNVEV (reference sequence). CDR3 sequence (DNA): TGTGCCAGCAGTTCTTTCCCCTCCGGAGAAGAGACCCAGTACTTC. It yields the protein CASSSFPSGEETQYF.

The V gene is TRBV27, the J gene TRBJ2-2; 12 positions match TRBD1. This CDR3 has 18 amino acids. V was clipped by 5 bases and J by 2 bases; unmatched bases: 9. The germline V gene has CDR1 MNHEY and CDR2 SMNVEV (reference sequence). In DNA form, the CDR3 reads TGTGCCAGCAGTCTAACGGGACAGGGGGCAGTAAACACCGGGGAGCTGTTTTTT. Translating gives CASSLTGQGAVNTGELFF.

The gene calls are TRBV6-5 and TRBJ2-7; a possible D gene is TRBD2 (5 bases). The CDR3 has 14 amino acids. The germline gives CDR1 MNHEY, CDR2 SVGAGI. V was cut by 7 bases and J by 3 bases, with 16 bases left in between. The CDR3 loop reads CASKRLPENYEQYF. Here the CDR3 DNA reads TGTGCCAGCAAGAGACTACCTGAAAACTACGAGCAGTACTTC.

This rearrangement joins TRBV7-3 to TRBJ1-3; 10 bases match TRBD1. The germline V gene has CDR1 SGHTA and CDR2 FQGTGA. V lost 4 bases, J lost 2 bases, and 2 bases stayed unmatched. There are 15 residues in the CDR3. In DNA form, the CDR3 reads TGTGCCAGCAGCTCTGGACAGGGGGCTGGAAACACCATATATTTT. Translation gives CASSSGQGAGNTIYF.

This clone has just one count. V gene TRBV2 combines with J gene TRBJ1-2; D is uncertain. V dropped 4 bases and J dropped 8 bases, with 17 bases sitting between them. Germline assignment: CDR1 SNHLY and CDR2 FYNNEI. The CDR3 sequence is 14 residues long. In DNA form, the CDR3 reads TGTGCCAGCAGTGGGGAGAGAGGGCGCTACGGCTACACCTTC. It encodes CASSGERGRYGYTF.

CDR3 in DNA: TGTGCCTGGAGGTCATTCCCAGGGTTCTATGGCTACACCTTC. The encoded protein is CAWRSFPGFYGYTF. The rearrangement joins TRBV30 to TRBJ1-2; perhaps TRBD1 as D (5 bases). V dropped 3 bases and J dropped 4 bases, with 15 bases sitting between them. The germline gives CDR1 GTSNPN, CDR2 SVGIG (reference sequence). The CDR3 length is 14 residues.

The rearrangement links TRBV23-1 to TRBJ1-1; TRBD1 matches 8 bases. TRBV23-1 is treated as an ORF (open reading frame) with a function not yet certain. The CDR3 has 14 residues. The V gene end was trimmed by 8 bases and the J gene end by 5 bases; junction bases not matched to a gene: 10. The CDR3 region has the DNA TGCGCCAGCTCGGAGACAGGGGTTCGGACTGAAGCTTTCTTT. Translation gives CASSETGVRTEAFF.

The rearrangement links TRBV7-2 to TRBJ2-5, with 13 bases that match TRBD2. The CDR3 loop spans 17 amino acids. The germline V gene encodes CDR1 SGHTA and CDR2 FQGNSA. With V trimmed by 0 bases and J by 4 bases, 5 bases remained unmatched. The CDR3 region has the DNA TGTGCCAGCAGCTTAGCGGCACTAGCGGGGGGGGGAGAGACCCAGTACTTC. It specifies CASSLAALAGGGETQYF.

The CDR3 nucleotides are TGTGCCATCAGTGAGACCGGGACTAGCAGCGATGAGCAGTTCTTC. This gives the protein CAISETGTSSDEQFF. This rearrangement joins TRBV10-3 to TRBJ2-1; 9 nucleotides match TRBD2. With 2 bases clipped from V and 8 bases from J, the junction kept 7 bases outside the gene matches. The CDR3 runs 15 residues. Germline loops: CDR1 ENHRY, CDR2 SYGVKD.

The chain combines TRBV7-2 with TRBJ2-1, with D possibly TRBD2 on 5 matching bases. V was trimmed by 2 bases and J by 8 bases, leaving 28 bases between them. Germline assignment: CDR1 SGHTA and CDR2 FQGNSA. The CDR3 has 19 residues. The chain's CDR3 is CASSLNRDGASRRLDEQFF. In DNA, the CDR3 is TGTGCCAGCAGCTTAAATCGTGATGGCGCTAGCCGGAGGTTGGATGAGCAGTTCTTC. Full variable domain (remainder filled in from reference TRBV7-2 and TRBJ2-1): GAGVSQSPSNKVTEKGKDVELRCDPISGHTALYWYRQSLGQGLEFLIYFQGNSAPDKSGLPSDRFSAERTGGSVSTLTIQRTQQEDSAVYLCASSLNRDGASRRLDEQFFGPGTRLTVL.

This chain joins TRBV5-8 and TRBJ2-5, with 8 bases identical to TRBD1. V trimming: 2 bases; J trimming: 1 base; junction bases outside the gene matches: 7. Germline CDR1 reads SGHTS; CDR2 reads YDEGEE. This CDR3 comprises 16 residues. This chain's CDR3 is CASSLSRGPFQETQYF. CDR3 DNA: TGTGCCAGCAGCTTAAGCAGGGGGCCCTTCCAAGAGACCCAGTACTTC.

The V call is TRBV27, the J call TRBJ1-5; weak D call: TRBD1 (5 bases). Trimming pared 3 bases from V and 5 bases from J, leaving 8 bases between. CDR3 length: 13 amino acids. CDR1 MNHEY and CDR2 SMNVEV come from the germline V gene (reference sequence). CDR3 nucleotide sequence: TGTGCCAGCAGTTTGTCCAGGGATCAGCCCCAGCATTTT. It is translated as CASSLSRDQPQHF.

The chain links TRBV5-1 to TRBJ2-1; D is ambiguous. Trimming took off 0 bases at V and 6 bases at J, with 7 bases between the two ends. The CDR3 has 13 residues. Germline CDR1 and CDR2: SGHRS and YFSETQ. CDR3 in DNA: TGCGCCAGCAGCTTGGAGCGCTTCAATGAGCAGTTCTTC. Its protein is CASSLERFNEQFF.

The V and J genes are TRBV10-3 and TRBJ1-2; D may be TRBD1 (6 bases). Germline CDR1 and CDR2: ENHRY and SYGVKD. The CDR3 sequence is 11 residues long. Deletions cut 8 bases from V and 8 bases from J, with 12 bases between. The DNA of the CDR3 is TGTGCCATCCAACAGGGAAGGGGCTACACCTTC. It encodes CAIQQGRGYTF.